What follows are 30 T cell receptor beta chains derived from one specimen sequenced in a study of T-cell memory formation after mild COVID-19. TCRdb redid the calling of the 5' RACE reads with MiXCR, one entry per CDR3 protein. Of roughly 280,000 distinct CDR3 sequences listed, 15% to 20% were seen once; the top ten hold approximately 23%. Sequencing was carried out using PBMCs or a T cell subset sorted from them (not recorded which). These receptors were collected from a man aged 18 to 35 who had mild COVID-19 (a few samples of this study predate the infection). Cell type and time point are not known.

The chain has TRBV6-1 and TRBJ1-2; 10 positions match TRBD1. Germline-derived CDR1 and CDR2 are MNHNS and SASEGT. With V trimmed by 10 bases and J by 5 bases, 7 bases remained unmatched. This CDR3 is 13 amino acids long. The CDR3 region is CATRQGAGYGYTF. The CDR3 region has the DNA TGTGCCACCCGACAGGGGGCGGGGTATGGCTACACCTTC.

This clonotype was seen more than once but under ten times. This rearrangement joins TRBV29-1 to TRBJ2-5; D is possibly TRBD2 (7 bases). The CDR3 is 13 amino acids. Germline lookup yields CDR1 SQVTM and CDR2 ANQGSEA. V lost 8 bases and J 4 bases, leaving 17 bases between the germline ends. CDR3 region: CSHLGGGTETQYF. The CDR3 nucleotides read TGCAGCCACCTGGGGGGGGGCACAGAGACCCAGTACTTC. The full variable domain, its missing parts supplied by reference TRBV29-1 and TRBJ2-5, is SAVISQKPSRDICQRGTSLTIQCQVDSQVTMMFWYRQQPGQSLTLIATANQGSEATYESGFVIDKFPISRPNLTFSTLTVSNMSPEDSSIYLCSHLGGGTETQYFGPGTRLLVL.

The sample holds a few counts of this clonotype. J is TRBJ2-1 and V is TRBV4-3; D may be TRBD2 (6 bases). Germline V gene data show CDR1 as LGHNA and CDR2 as YSLEER. V was pared by 0 bases and J by 8 bases, with 11 bases between. The length of the CDR3 is 14 residues. The CDR3 DNA is TGCGCCAGCAGCCAAGAAACTAGCTGGGATGAGCAGTTCTTC. Translating it yields CASSQETSWDEQFF.

This clonotype came up a few times. CDR3 sequence (DNA): TGCGCCAGCAGCTTGGTTGCAGGGACTGGAAACACCATATATTTT. It is translated as CASSLVAGTGNTIYF. The chain employs TRBV5-1 and TRBJ1-3, with D possibly TRBD1 on 5 matching bases. Germline-derived CDR1 and CDR2 are SGHRS and YFSETQ. CDR3 length: 15 amino acids. Trimming stripped 0 bases from V and 2 bases from J, with 9 bases between.

Only a few counts were recorded for this clonotype. V usage is TRBV11-2 and J usage is TRBJ1-6, with D possibly TRBD1 on 6 matching bases. Trimming left V 1 base short and J 11 bases short, with 12 bases between. The CDR3 length is 14 residues. Germline values: CDR1 SGHAT, CDR2 FQNNGV. CDR3 region: CASSLAGDTAPLHF. The DNA of the CDR3 is TGTGCCAGCAGCTTAGCCGGGGACACGGCACCCCTCCACTTT.

This chain links TRBV15 with TRBJ1-1, with D maybe TRBD1 (6 bases). With 2 bases removed from V and 3 bases from J, the gap between germline ends came to 13 bases. From germline, CDR1 is LNHNV and CDR2 YYDKDF (reference sequence). The CDR3 spans 15 residues. The CDR3 bases are TGTGCCACCAGCAGACCACCGGGACACCACACTGAAGCTTTCTTT. Protein sequence: CATSRPPGHHTEAFF. Together with reference TRBV15 and TRBJ1-1, the CDR3 gives the full variable domain: DAMVIQNPRYQVTQFGKPVTLSCSQTLNHNVMYWYQQKSSQAPKLLFHYYDKDFNNEADTPDNFQSRRPNTSFCFLDIRSPGLGDTAMYLCATSRPPGHHTEAFFGQGTRLTVV.

The rearrangement joins TRBV4-1 to TRBJ1-4; no reliable D call. This CDR3 contains 15 residues. Per germline, CDR1 MGHRA and CDR2 YSYEKL. The V gene lost 10 bases and the J gene lost 0 bases, with 15 bases spanning the gap. CDR3 in DNA: TGCGCCACAAAGTATGAGGGAGCAACTAATGAAAAACTGTTTTTT. Translated, it gives CATKYEGATNEKLFF.

Only a few counts were recorded for this clonotype. The genes are TRBV7-9 and TRBJ2-1, with D possibly matching TRBD1 (5 bases). The V and J ends lost 1 base and 15 bases respectively, with 13 bases between them. This CDR3 has 12 amino acids. Germline values: CDR1 SEHNR, CDR2 FQNEAQ (reference sequence). The CDR3 loop reads CASSLGDSSLFF. The CDR3 nucleotides are TGTGCCAGCAGCTTAGGCGACAGTTCCTTGTTCTTC.

This clonotype has at least ten counts. The chain combines TRBV4-2 with TRBJ1-1; tentative D call: TRBD1 (6 bases). CDR1 and CDR2 (germline): LGHNA, YNFKEQ. This CDR3 spans 13 amino acids. Trimming left V 7 bases short and J 7 bases short, with 16 bases between. CDR3 amino acids: CASKGQLQSEAFF. CDR3 in DNA: TGTGCCAGCAAAGGACAGCTACAAAGTGAAGCTTTCTTT.

V is TRBV12-3 or TRBV12-4 and J is TRBJ1-5; 9 bases map to TRBD1. The length of the CDR3 is 15 residues. J was trimmed by 5 bases and V by 6 bases; bases with no gene match: 8. For the CDR3, the DNA is TGTGCCAGCAGCAGGGACAGGGCGTCGTATCAGCCCCAGCATTTT. Protein: CASSRDRASYQPQHF.

V and J are TRBV6-1 and TRBJ2-7; D is possibly TRBD2 (5 bases). Trimming shortened V by 5 bases and J by 2 bases, and 10 bases separated the two germline ends. Germline loops: CDR1 MNHNS, CDR2 SASEGT. The CDR3 spans 13 residues. The CDR3 loop is CASSSSSTYEQYV. The DNA for the CDR3 is TGTGCCAGCAGTTCTAGCAGTACCTACGAGCAGTACGTC.

The gene calls are TRBV5-1 and TRBJ2-5; the match to TRBD1 covers 7 bases. Germline V gene lookup returns CDR1 SGHRS and CDR2 YFSETQ. The CDR3 totals 16 residues. The trim removed 3 bases at V and 5 bases at J, leaving 13 bases unmatched. Written as DNA, the CDR3 is TGCGCCAGCAGCTCGGAAGGGACAGCCGAAGGGGAGACCCAGTACTTC. Its protein is CASSSEGTAEGETQYF.

The J gene is TRBJ1-1, the V gene TRBV12-3 or TRBV12-4; possibly TRBD1 for D (5 bases). The CDR3 has 14 amino acids. Trimming took 3 bases from V and 1 from J, leaving 9 bases between them. CDR3 sequence reads: CASSLGTWNTEAFF. Written as DNA, the CDR3 is TGTGCCAGCAGTTTGGGGACTTGGAACACTGAAGCTTTCTTT.

V gene TRBV6-2 or TRBV6-3 combines with J gene TRBJ2-7; a weak D match, TRBD1 (5 bases). The V gene lost 0 bases and the J gene lost 5 bases, with 14 bases spanning the gap. Germline V lookup: CDR1 MNHEY, CDR2 SVGEGT. The CDR3 covers 15 residues. This chain's CDR3 is CASSYSLAGWDEQYV. The CDR3 DNA sequence: TGTGCCAGCAGTTACTCACTGGCAGGGTGGGACGAGCAGTACGTC.

Only a few counts were recorded for this clonotype. This chain uses TRBV11-2 with TRBJ2-2; D remains ambiguous. The CDR3 runs 14 residues. From germline, CDR1 is SGHAT and CDR2 FQNNGV. The germline V and J ends were trimmed by 1 base and 3 bases, with 6 bases remaining between them. CDR3 amino acids: CASSLVSYTGELFF. CDR3 DNA sequence: TGTGCCAGCAGCTTAGTTTCGTACACCGGGGAGCTGTTTTTT.

V and J are TRBV6-5 and TRBJ1-6; 8 nucleotides agree with TRBD1. The germline CDR1 and CDR2 sequences are MNHEY and SVGAGI. V lost 2 bases and J lost 8; bases outside the gene matches: 5. This CDR3 is 15 amino acids long. The CDR3 nucleotides are TGTGCCAGCAGTTACGGGGACAGGATGCATTCACCCCTCCACTTT. This gives the protein CASSYGDRMHSPLHF.

The sample holds one count of this clonotype. The gene calls are TRBV2 and TRBJ2-4; 9 bases align to TRBD2. CDR1 and CDR2 (germline): SNHLY, FYNNEI. V lost 8 bases to trimming and J lost 8 bases; unmatched junction nucleotides: 7. This CDR3 is built from 13 residues. CDR3 in amino acids: CASGIAGADIQYF. Here the CDR3 DNA reads TGTGCCAGCGGAATAGCGGGGGCGGACATTCAGTACTTC.

This clonotype was seen a few times. The rearrangement uses TRBV5-4 and TRBJ2-2, with 9 bases fitting TRBD2. V lost 4 bases and J lost 1; bases outside the gene matches: 5. This CDR3 is built from 16 residues. The germline gives CDR1 SGHNT, CDR2 YYREEE (reference sequence). The CDR3 is CASSPGLALNTGELFF. The CDR3 DNA sequence: TGTGCCAGCAGCCCTGGACTAGCGTTGAACACCGGGGAGCTGTTTTTT. Full variable domain (missing parts from reference TRBV5-4 and TRBJ2-2): ETGVTQSPTHLIKTRGQQVTLRCSSQSGHNTVSWYQQALGQGPQFIFQYYREEENGRGNFPPRFSGLQFPNYSSELNVNALELDDSALYLCASSPGLALNTGELFFGEGSRLTVL.

This clonotype was seen many times. J is TRBJ1-1 and V is TRBV12-3 or TRBV12-4; 9 bases line up with TRBD1. CDR3 length equals 14 residues. J lost 3 bases, V lost 5 bases, and 4 bases had no gene match. CDR3 amino acids: CASSTRTGDTEAFF. CDR3 nucleotides: TGTGCCAGCAGTACCCGGACAGGGGACACTGAAGCTTTCTTT.

The gene calls are TRBV12-3 or TRBV12-4 and TRBJ2-5, with D maybe TRBD2 (6 bases). CDR3 size: 15 residues. V was shortened by 6 bases and J by 5 bases, with 19 bases between the two germline ends. CDR3 bases: TGTGCCAGCAGCTGGGGACTTTCCCTAGAGGAGACCCAGTACTTC. This codes for CASSWGLSLEETQYF.

Comment on this clonotype: A junction boundary mismatches the germline segment, possibly from a read error. The chain recombines TRBV6-2 or TRBV6-3 with TRBJ1-4; tentatively, D is TRBD1 (5 bases). There are 12 residues in the CDR3. From germline, CDR1 is MNHEY and CDR2 SVGEGT. The CDR3, as DNA: TGTGCCAGCAGTTACCGAAAGACAGTGGACCGTTTT. Amino acid sequence: CASSYRKTVDRF.

J is TRBJ1-1 and V is TRBV4-3; D may be TRBD1 (6 bases). The germline V gene encodes CDR1 LGHNA and CDR2 YSLEER. The V end lost 3 bases, the J end lost 1 base, and 9 bases lay between the germline ends. This CDR3 contains 14 residues. This CDR3 is CASSHRTANTEAFF. The CDR3 DNA reads as TGCGCCAGCAGCCACCGGACAGCGAACACTGAAGCTTTCTTT.

In its sample, this clonotype was seen many times. The V and J genes are TRBV15 and TRBJ1-3, with a possible D match to TRBD1 (6 bases). Per germline, CDR1 LNHNV and CDR2 YYDKDF (reference sequence). Between the trimmed V and J ends, which lost 6 bases and 2 bases, there was a span of 11 bases. The CDR3 is made up of 14 amino acids. CDR3 residues: CATSSPGAGNTIYF. The DNA for the CDR3 is TGTGCCACCAGTTCCCCAGGGGCTGGAAACACCATATATTTT. The variable domain in full, with the rest retrieved from reference TRBV15 and TRBJ1-3, is DAMVIQNPRYQVTQFGKPVTLSCSQTLNHNVMYWYQQKSSQAPKLLFHYYDKDFNNEADTPDNFQSRRPNTSFCFLDIRSPGLGDTAMYLCATSSPGAGNTIYFGEGSWLTVV.

This clonotype was detected only a few times. The CDR3 is CASRRGASDTQYF. CDR3 in DNA: TGTGCCAGCAGGCGAGGGGCAAGTGATACGCAGTATTTT. The rearrangement joins TRBV12-3 or TRBV12-4 to TRBJ2-3; tentatively, D is TRBD1 or TRBD2 (5 bases each). This CDR3 is built from 13 residues. Trimming stripped 6 bases from V and 6 bases from J, with 13 bases between.

The CDR3 DNA sequence: TGTGCCAGCTCACCACCCAGGACATACATGAACACTGAAGCTTTCTTT. It encodes CASSPPRTYMNTEAFF. V is TRBV18 and J is TRBJ1-1; D possibly corresponds to TRBD1 (5 bases). The CDR3 contains 16 residues. V was clipped by 0 bases and J by 0 bases, with 11 bases between them. Germline CDR1 reads KGHSH; CDR2 reads LQKENI.

This clonotype was counted only a few times. This CDR3 is CASSVTSGGGDTQYF. The CDR3 DNA follows: TGTGCCAGCAGCGTTACTAGCGGGGGGGGTGATACGCAGTATTTT. The chain has TRBV7-3 and TRBJ2-3; 13 positions match TRBD2. This CDR3 contains 15 residues. J lost 6 bases, V lost 5 bases, and 5 bases had no gene match. Germline V gene sequence: CDR1 SGHTA, CDR2 FQGTGA.

The J gene is TRBJ2-3, the V gene TRBV2; D is unresolved. This CDR3 is built from 12 residues. Per the germline V gene, CDR1 is SNHLY and CDR2 is FYNNEI. Trimming removed 3 bases from V and 4 bases from J, with 5 bases in between. The CDR3 DNA sequence: TGTGCCAGCAGTGATAGAGCAGATACGCAGTATTTT. Residues: CASSDRADTQYF.

This clonotype has just a few counts. V gene TRBV14 combines with J gene TRBJ2-7, with D possibly matching TRBD1 (6 bases). The V end was cut by 1 base, the J end by 3 bases, with 16 bases between. The CDR3 runs 16 residues. Germline values: CDR1 SGHDN, CDR2 FVKESK. The CDR3, as DNA: TGTGCCAGCAGCCAAGGATTTGGACAGAGGGTCTACGAGCAGTACTTC. Its protein is CASSQGFGQRVYEQYF.

The rearrangement joins TRBV28 to TRBJ1-5, with 7 bases aligning to TRBD1. The CDR3 sequence is 15 residues long. CDR1 is MDHEN and CDR2 is SYDVKM in the germline V gene. J gave up 3 bases and V 3 bases, and 5 bases lay outside the gene matches. The CDR3 DNA sequence: TGTGCCAGCAGTTTTTGGGGACAGTCCAATCAGCCCCAGCATTTT. Amino acid sequence: CASSFWGQSNQPQHF.

This chain connects TRBV10-3 to TRBJ2-7; possibly TRBD1 for D (5 bases). The CDR3 has 13 residues. CDR1 ENHRY and CDR2 SYGVKD come from the germline V gene. V was cut by 0 bases and J by 6 bases, with 9 bases left in between. The CDR3, as DNA: TGTGCCATCAGTGAGTCGGGGCAGCGCGAGCAGTACGTC. The encoded protein is CAISESGQREQYV.